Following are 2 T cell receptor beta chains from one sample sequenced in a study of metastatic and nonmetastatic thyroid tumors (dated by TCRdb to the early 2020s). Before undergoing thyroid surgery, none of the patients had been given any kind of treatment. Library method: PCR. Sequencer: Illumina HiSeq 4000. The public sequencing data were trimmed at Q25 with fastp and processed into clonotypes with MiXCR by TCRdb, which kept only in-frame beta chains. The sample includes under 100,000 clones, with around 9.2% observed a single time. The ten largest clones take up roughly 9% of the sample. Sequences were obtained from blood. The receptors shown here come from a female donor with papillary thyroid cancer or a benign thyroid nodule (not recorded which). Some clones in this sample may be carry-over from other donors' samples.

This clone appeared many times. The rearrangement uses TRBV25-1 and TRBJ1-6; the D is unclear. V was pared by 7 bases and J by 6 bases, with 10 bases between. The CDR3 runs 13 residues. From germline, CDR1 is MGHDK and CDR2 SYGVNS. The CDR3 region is CASTPQLNSPLHF. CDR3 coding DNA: TGTGCCAGCACGCCCCAGCTTAATTCACCCCTCCACTTT.

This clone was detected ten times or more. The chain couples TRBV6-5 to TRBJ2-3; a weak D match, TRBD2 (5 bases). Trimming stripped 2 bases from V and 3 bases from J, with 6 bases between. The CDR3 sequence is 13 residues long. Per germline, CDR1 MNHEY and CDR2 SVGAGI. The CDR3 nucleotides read TGTGCCAGCAGTTACAGGGAGACAGATACGCAGTATTTT. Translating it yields CASSYRETDTQYF.